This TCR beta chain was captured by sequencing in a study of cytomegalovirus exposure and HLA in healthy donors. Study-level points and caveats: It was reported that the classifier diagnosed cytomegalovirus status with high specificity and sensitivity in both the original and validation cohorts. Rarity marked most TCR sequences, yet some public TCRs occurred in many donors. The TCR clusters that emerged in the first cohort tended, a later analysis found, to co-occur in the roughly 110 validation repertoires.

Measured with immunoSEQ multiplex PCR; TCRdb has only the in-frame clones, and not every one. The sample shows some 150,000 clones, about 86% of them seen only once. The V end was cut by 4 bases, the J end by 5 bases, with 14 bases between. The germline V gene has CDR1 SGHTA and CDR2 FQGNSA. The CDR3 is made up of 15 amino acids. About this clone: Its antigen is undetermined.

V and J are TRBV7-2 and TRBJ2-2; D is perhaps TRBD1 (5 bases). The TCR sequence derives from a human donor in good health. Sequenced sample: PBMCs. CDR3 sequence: CASSSNRPGTGELFF. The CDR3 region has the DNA TGTGCCAGCAGCTCGAACAGGCCCGGGACCGGGGAGCTGTTTTTT.